What follows are 7 T cell receptor beta chains derived from one specimen sequenced in a study of blood T cell repertoires in COVID-19. Libraries were prepared by immunoSEQ multiplex PCR; TCRdb keeps only in-frame clonotypes and omits some of them. The repertoire holds about 200,000 clones, with about 80% as singletons. The sequenced material came from peripheral blood. These receptors all come from a human donor with acute or convalescent COVID-19. The donor label of this sample is uncertain.

V is TRBV18 and J is TRBJ1-4, with D possibly matching TRBD1 (5 bases). Germline-derived CDR1 and CDR2 are KGHSH and LQKENI. With 0 bases removed from V and 5 bases from J, the gap between germline ends came to 7 bases. This CDR3 is 14 amino acids long. This chain's CDR3 is CASSPPGQNEKLFF. Written as DNA, the CDR3 is TGTGCCAGCTCACCACCGGGGCAGAATGAAAAACTGTTTTTT.

The chain combines TRBV7-9 with TRBJ2-3; 9 nucleotides line up with TRBD2. The J segment lost 1 base and the V segment lost 2 bases, leaving 7 bases of the junction unmatched. Germline V gene lookup returns CDR1 SEHNR and CDR2 FQNEAQ (reference sequence). The CDR3 sequence is 17 residues long. Here the CDR3 DNA reads TGTGCCAGCAGCTTAAGGCTCCGGACTAGCGGCACAGATACGCAGTATTTT. Its translation is CASSLRLRTSGTDTQYF. Full variable domain (outside the CDR3, taken from reference TRBV7-9 and TRBJ2-3): DTGVSQNPRHKITKRGQNVTFRCDPISEHNRLYWYRQTLGQGPEFLTYFQNEAQLEKSRLLSDRFSAERPKGSFSTLEIQRTEQGDSAMYLCASSLRLRTSGTDTQYFGPGTRLTVL.

This chain joins TRBV28 and TRBJ1-2; D gene unclear. The CDR3 totals 16 residues. Looked up from germline, CDR1 is MDHEN and CDR2 is SYDVKM. V lost 5 bases and J lost 0, with 16 bases in between. CDR3 sequence reads: CASSVGGQEANYGYTF. The CDR3 nucleotides read TGTGCCAGCAGTGTGGGAGGGCAGGAGGCTAACTATGGCTACACCTTC.

The CDR3 here is CASSPALDRGSEAFF. The CDR3 DNA reads as TGTGCCAGCAGCCCCGCCTTGGACAGGGGCTCTGAAGCTTTCTTT. This rearrangement joins TRBV5-5 to TRBJ1-1; 9 bases are shared with TRBD1. Germline V gives CDR1 SGHKS, CDR2 YYEKEE (reference sequence). J lost 6 bases, V lost 4 bases, and 10 bases had no gene match. The CDR3 length is 15 residues.

The chain links TRBV28 to TRBJ1-6; TRBD1 is a possible D gene (5 bases). This CDR3 is 13 amino acids long. Germline values: CDR1 MDHEN, CDR2 SYDVKM. The V end was cut by 9 bases, the J end by 7 bases, with 13 bases between. For the CDR3, the DNA is TGTGCCAGTCACCCGGGACTAAATTCACCCCTCCACTTT. Protein sequence: CASHPGLNSPLHF.

The rearrangement joins TRBV4-1 to TRBJ2-3, with 8 bases that match TRBD1. Germline V gene sequence: CDR1 MGHRA, CDR2 YSYEKL. With 1 base clipped from V and 5 bases from J, the junction kept 8 bases outside the gene matches. CDR3 size: 16 residues. This CDR3 reads CASSQVDRGLGDTQYF. In DNA form, the CDR3 reads TGCGCCAGCAGCCAAGTCGACAGGGGCCTAGGAGATACGCAGTATTTT.

The V call is TRBV18, the J call TRBJ1-1; D uncertain. CDR1 KGHSH and CDR2 LQKENI come from the germline V gene. The CDR3 has 15 residues. Trimming pared 3 bases from V and 7 bases from J, leaving 18 bases between. This chain's CDR3 is CASSPGASKLGEAFF. CDR3 DNA: TGTGCCAGCTCACCGGGAGCGTCAAAGTTGGGTGAAGCTTTCTTT.